What follows is one T cell receptor beta chain and its context. Antigen: not known. At the DNA level, this CDR3 is encoded by other sequences in the same sample as well. The entry originates in a study of shared clonotypes between healthy human individuals. Assay used: immunoSEQ multiplex PCR; TCRdb lists only in-frame clones, some missing. The table lists over 2,000,000 clones, about 94% of them singletons. Naive CD8 cells comprised CD45RO-negative, CCR7-positively selected cells, excluding terminally differentiated effector memory CD45RA+ cells. Germline V gene sequence: CDR1 LNHDA, CDR2 SQIVND (reference sequence). The CDR3 extends over 15 amino acids. V shed 1 base, J shed 6 bases, and the junction held 1 base outside the gene matches. General study points: Incompleteness in sorted-subset sequencing, despite large depth, was shown by rarefaction.

The gene calls are TRBV19 and TRBJ2-1; 12 bases are a match to TRBD2. The source of this sequence is a man aged 18-30 years in good health. Some clones in this sample may be carry-over from other donors' samples. The sequencing input was naive CD8+ T cells from PBMCs. This CDR3 is CASSIVGLAGNEQFF. The CDR3 coding sequence is TGTGCCAGTAGTATAGTGGGACTAGCGGGCAATGAGCAGTTCTTC. Full variable domain (remainder filled in from reference TRBV19 and TRBJ2-1): DGGITQSPKYLFRKEGQNVTLSCEQNLNHDAMYWYRQDPGQGLRLIYYSQIVNDFQKGDIAEGYSVSREKKESFPLTVTSAQKNPTAFYLCASSIVGLAGNEQFFGPGTRLTVL.